The rows below give T cell receptor beta chains drawn from one sample of a study of T cells in narcolepsy. The method was immunoSEQ multiplex PCR; TCRdb's version includes in-frame clones alone and lacks a portion of them. Of just over 20,000 clones in the sample, 83% were seen once. Sequencing input: memory (CD45RA-) CD4+ T cells from blood. Receptors were obtained from a human donor in good health. Each CDR3 is given with its conserved first and last residue. A D gene is named only where the DNA matches it firmly. The listing skips clone size in some rows; elsewhere it reads once, few, many or a size class.

d_call j_call v_call clone_size cdr3_nt cdr3_aa
NA TRBJ1-4 TRBV28 NA TGTGCCAGTACACCCAGCGGAACAACTAATGAAAAACTGTTTTTT CASTPSGTTNEKLFF
TRBD1 TRBJ1-4 TRBV9 once TGTGCCAGCAGCGTTCTGGGACAGGGAATTTTGGGGAATGAAAAACTGTTTTTT CASSVLGQGILGNEKLFF
TRBD2 TRBJ2-3 TRBV4-2 once TGTGCCAGCAGCACAAGTGGGGGGGAGGATACGCAGTATTTT CASSTSGGEDTQYF
NA TRBJ1-5 TRBV4-1 NA TGCGCCAGCAGCCAGGGGGGGACGGCCAATCAGCCCCAGCATTTT CASSQGGTANQPQHF
TRBD1 TRBJ2-2 TRBV2 NA TGTGCCAGCAATAGCCAGGGGGCGCCCGGGGAGCTGTTTTTT CASNSQGAPGELFF
NA TRBJ1-1 TRBV18 NA TGTGCCAGCTCGTTAGGGGGGGACACTGAAGCTTTCTTT CASSLGGDTEAFF
NA TRBJ1-3 TRBV9 NA TGTGCCAGCAGCGCATTGGACAGCTCAAGCTCTGGAAACACCATATATTTT CASSALDSSSSGNTIYF
NA TRBJ1-1 TRBV5-1 once TGCGCCAGCAGCTTGGTCGCGGGCTTGAACACTGAAGCTTTCTTT CASSLVAGLNTEAFF
TRBD1 TRBJ2-7 TRBV29-1 NA TGCAGCGTTGTAGCCGGGACAGTGATCTACGAGCAGTACTTC CSVVAGTVIYEQYF
TRBD2 TRBJ2-1 TRBV9 NA TGTGCCAGCAGCCCCCGTTTAGCGGGGGGGGTCGATGAGCAGTTCTTC CASSPRLAGGVDEQFF
TRBD2 TRBJ2-3 TRBV6-6 NA TGTGCCAGTATATCCCCGGGGGGGCCCGAAGCGCAGTATTTT CASISPGGPEAQYF
NA TRBJ1-5 TRBV23-1 NA TGCGCCAGCAACCATCCACGCAGGATCAGTCAGCCCCAGCATTTT CASNHPRRISQPQHF
TRBD1 TRBJ2-6 TRBV10-3 NA TGTGCCATCAAGGAGCGGACAGGGGGATCTGGGGCCAACGTCCTGACTTTC CAIKERTGGSGANVLTF
TRBD1 TRBJ2-7 TRBV6-5 NA TGTGCCAGCACCGATGGGACAGGGGGTGGGGAGCAGTACTTC CASTDGTGGGEQYF
TRBD2 TRBJ2-5 TRBV19 NA TGTGCCAGTAGTCTCGGGACTAGCGGGTTGGAAGAGACCCAGTACTTC CASSLGTSGLEETQYF
NA TRBJ2-7 TRBV5-4 NA TGTGCCAGCAGCCCCGCCCCTTCCTACGAGCAGTACTTC CASSPAPSYEQYF
NA TRBJ1-1 TRBV7-2 once TGTGCCAGCAGCCCAGAGGGCCGGAACACTGAAGCTTTCTTT CASSPEGRNTEAFF
NA TRBJ2-2 TRBV10-3 few TGTGCCATCAGTGAGTCGGGGGGGCCCGGGGAGCTGTTTTTT CAISESGGPGELFF
NA TRBJ2-7 TRBV5-1 once TGCGCCAGCAGCTTCTTAGGGTACACCTACGAGCAGTACTTC CASSFLGYTYEQYF
TRBD1 TRBJ2-1 TRBV11-2 NA TGTGCCAGCAGCTCGGTTAGGACAGGGGGCTACAATGAGCAGTTCTTC CASSSVRTGGYNEQFF
NA TRBJ2-1 TRBV6-5 once TGTGCCAGCAGTGCGGCTGGTAATGAGCAGTTCTTC CASSAAGNEQFF
TRBD1 TRBJ2-7 TRBV10-1 NA TGCGCCAGCACCGAAGAAGACAGGGGGCTATTTCCATACGAGCGGTACTTC CASTEEDRGLFPYERYF
TRBD1 TRBJ1-1 TRBV19 NA TGTGCCAGTAACTCCGGGACAGGGGGAGCTTTCTTT CASNSGTGGAFF
TRBD2 TRBJ2-5 TRBV19 once TGTGCCAGCGTTGGGAGGGACCAAGAGACCCAGTACTTC CASVGRDQETQYF
TRBD2 TRBJ2-1 TRBV7-2 NA TGTGCCAGCAGCTTACTTATGAGCGGGGCCGGGGGGGAGCAGTTCTTC CASSLLMSGAGGEQFF
NA TRBJ2-7 TRBV7-9 NA TGTGCCAGCAGCTCTACCTACGAGCAGTACTTC CASSSTYEQYF
NA TRBJ1-1 TRBV7-3 NA TGTGCCAGCAGTCAAGCAGGGAACACTGAAGCTTTCTTT CASSQAGNTEAFF
TRBD1 TRBJ1-6 TRBV7-2 NA TGTGCCAGCAGCGCAAGACAGGGTTTCGAGAATTCACCCCTCCACTTT CASSARQGFENSPLHF
NA TRBJ1-1 TRBV29-1 NA TGCAGCGTTGAACTAGGGAGGGGCCCTGAAGCTTTCTTT CSVELGRGPEAFF
TRBD2 TRBJ2-7 TRBV29-1 once TGCAGCGTTGAAAAGGGGCGGGGGGTGAGCGAGCAGTACTTC CSVEKGRGVSEQYF
NA TRBJ2-2 TRBV27 few TGTGCCAGCAGTTTAGGCAGGGTCGGGACCGGGGAGCTGTTTTTT CASSLGRVGTGELFF
NA TRBJ1-6 TRBV5-4 NA TGTGCCAGCAGCTTGGGCAGCCAAAATTCACCCCTCCACTTT CASSLGSQNSPLHF